This TCR beta chain stems from a study of vaccination effects on CD4 cells after COVID-19. Overall study: Participants each got two BNT162b2 or mRNA-1273 vaccine doses.

Generated by immunoSEQ multiplex PCR, the TCRdb table keeps only in-frame clones and is missing some. The repertoire has around 75,000 clones, around 70% of them found once; the top ten carry around 5%. Concerning this clone: Its specificity is unknown.

Antigen-specific CD4+ T cells expanded by the ViraFEST assay with viral peptide pools were then sequenced. The culture ran for about 11 days, and then CD4+ T cells were isolated. A PCR test confirmed that the person had SARS-CoV-2 infection between March and December 2020. The culture medium for two million PBMC per well included around 10 IU/ml IL-2 and roughly 10 ug/ml peptides. The negative control culture condition consisted of an HIV-1 Nef peptide pool. The authors replaced half the medium with IL-2 medium on days 3 and 7. Specimen: CD4+ T cells from PBMCs cultured with HIV peptides, collected before COVID-19 vaccination. Subset reported: HIV-1 Nef peptide pool negative control/reference culture. This sequence originates from a human donor who had a prior SARS-CoV-2 infection.

The CDR3 sequence is CATSRGTVNQPQHF. The CDR3 DNA follows: TGTGCCACCAGCAGAGGGACAGTCAATCAGCCCCAGCATTTT. V gene TRBV15 combines with J gene TRBJ1-5; D perhaps matches TRBD1 (6 bases). The CDR3 has 14 residues. Germline lookup yields CDR1 LNHNV and CDR2 YYDKDF (reference sequence). The V end was cut by 1 base, the J end by 3 bases, with 7 bases between.